The clone carrying this T cell receptor (beta chain) was found many times. What it binds is not known. The data were taken from a study of CD8+CD57+ T cells in acquired aplastic anemia. In the study overall: CD4+ and CD8+ cells, once sorted, gave DNA averaging around 3.2 ug.

General study findings and limits: Almost 30 CD8+ CDR3 sequences occurred in both the patients and the controls. Between patients and controls, CD8+ Simpson's diversity did not vary significantly.

Both TCR beta VDJ combination and CDR3 sequence profiling were carried out. Genomic DNA was the template for this profiling. TCRdb analysed the reads with MiXCR anew, one entry per CDR3 protein. Of about 190,000 distinct CDR3 sequences in the sample, under 70% were seen once. The TCR comes from a human donor with severe aplastic anemia or a healthy control (not recorded which). The material sequenced was sorted CD4+, CD8+, or CD8+CD57+ T cells (not recorded which) from PBMCs.

CDR3 nucleotide sequence: TGCAGTGCTAGAACCTTCAGGGAACTAGCGGGGGAGCAGAACTACGAGCAGTACTTC. Its translation is CSARTFRELAGEQNYEQYF. The rearrangement links TRBV20-1 to TRBJ2-7, with 11 bases matching TRBD2. The CDR3 has 19 residues. Germline V gene data show CDR1 as DFQATT and CDR2 as SNEGSKA (reference sequence). J was trimmed by 3 bases and V by 2 bases; bases with no gene match: 18.